The next 21 T cell receptor beta chains were all read from a single sample in a study of follicular helper T cells after annual influenza vaccination. The method was immunoSEQ multiplex PCR; TCRdb's version includes in-frame clones alone and lacks a portion of them. The sample shows some 10,000 clones, 81% of them seen only once. This sample's time point: 2015-2016 season, pre-vaccination. Sequenced here: CXCR5+ CD38- circulating T follicular helper cells from blood, sampled on the day of influenza vaccination. Subset of the sample: circulating Tfh, non-naive CD4+CXCR5+PD-1+ (ICOS+CD38+ or ICOS-CD38-). The source is an adult who received the influenza vaccine.

The V and J genes are TRBV28 and TRBJ2-7; TRBD1 matches 8 bases. V was clipped by 6 bases and J by 5 bases; unmatched bases: 9. CDR3 length: 14 amino acids. CDR1 and CDR2 from the germline V gene are MDHEN and SYDVKM. The CDR3 region has the DNA TGTGCCAGCAGCGGACAGGGAGGTTCCGACGAGCAGTACTTC. Encoded protein: CASSGQGGSDEQYF.

The chain employs TRBV27 and TRBJ2-1, with D possibly matching TRBD1 (6 bases). The germline V and J ends were trimmed by 5 bases and 3 bases, with 14 bases remaining between them. The germline V gene encodes CDR1 MNHEY and CDR2 SMNVEV (reference sequence). The CDR3 length is 15 residues. In DNA, the CDR3 is TGTGCCAGCAGTCTTCGGACAGACTTCTACAATGAGCAGTTCTTC. As protein: CASSLRTDFYNEQFF.

The chain links TRBV27 to TRBJ2-7; D perhaps matches TRBD2 (6 bases). The V and J ends lost 5 bases and 6 bases respectively, with 20 bases between them. The CDR3 runs to 15 residues. From germline, CDR1 is MNHEY and CDR2 SMNVEV (reference sequence). CDR3 nucleotide sequence: TGTGCCAGCAGTCCTTTTTCGGGAGCCCCCGGCGAGCAGTACTTC. This sequence encodes CASSPFSGAPGEQYF.

This chain's CDR3 is CASSPDRLYEQYF. Written as DNA, the CDR3 is TGTGCCAGCAGCCCGGACAGGCTATACGAGCAGTACTTC. V and J are TRBV7-2 and TRBJ2-7, with 7 bases fitting TRBD1. Germline CDR1 and CDR2: SGHTA and FQGNSA. This CDR3 is 13 amino acids long. The trim removed 5 bases at V and 4 bases at J, leaving 5 bases unmatched. Full variable domain (outside the CDR3, taken from reference TRBV7-2 and TRBJ2-7): GAGVSQSPSNKVTEKGKDVELRCDPISGHTALYWYRQSLGQGLEFLIYFQGNSAPDKSGLPSDRFSAERTGGSVSTLTIQRTQQEDSAVYLCASSPDRLYEQYFGPGTRLTVT.

The rearrangement uses TRBV13 and TRBJ1-4, with TRBD1 matching over 8 bases. The CDR3 runs 20 residues. CDR1 and CDR2 (germline): PRHDT, FYEKMQ (reference sequence). The ends lost 5 bases at V and 0 bases at J; junction bases unmatched: 17. The CDR3 coding sequence is TGTGCCAGCAGCATGCGGGGGACAGGACCGAACCTGGCAACTAATGAAAAACTGTTTTTT. It translates to CASSMRGTGPNLATNEKLFF.

A single count supports this clone. The chain joins TRBV19 to TRBJ1-4, with a tentative D call TRBD1 (6 bases). With 6 bases removed from V and 2 bases from J, the gap between germline ends came to 10 bases. CDR3 length: 14 residues. Germline lookup yields CDR1 LNHDA and CDR2 SQIVND (reference sequence). In nucleotides, the CDR3 is TGTGCCAGTAGGACAGGAACGACTAATGAAAAACTGTTTTTT. It codes for CASRTGTTNEKLFF. The variable domain in full, completed from reference TRBV19 and TRBJ1-4, reads DGGITQSPKYLFRKEGQNVTLSCEQNLNHDAMYWYRQDPGQGLRLIYYSQIVNDFQKGDIAEGYSVSREKKESFPLTVTSAQKNPTAFYLCASRTGTTNEKLFFGSGTQLSVL.

The chain uses TRBV7-6 and TRBJ1-5; TRBD1 agrees at 8 bases. The CDR3 contains 17 residues. V lost 8 bases, J lost 11 bases, and 23 bases stayed unmatched. Germline V lookup: CDR1 SGHVS, CDR2 FNYEAQ. CDR3 loop: CASALTGGILPRGAQHF. As DNA, the CDR3 is TGTGCCAGCGCACTCACAGGGGGGATTCTTCCTAGGGGGGCCCAGCATTTT.

The V gene is TRBV7-2, the J gene TRBJ1-3, with a tentative D call TRBD1 (6 bases). Trimming pared 2 bases from V and 6 bases from J, leaving 14 bases between. The germline V gene has CDR1 SGHTA and CDR2 FQGNSA. The CDR3 sequence is 15 residues long. The CDR3 nucleotides read TGTGCCAGCAGCTTAAGGGGACGACAGGAAAACACCATATATTTT. Protein product: CASSLRGRQENTIYF.

The genes are TRBV30 and TRBJ1-5, with D hard to call. The V end lost 2 bases, the J end lost 4 bases, and 9 bases lay between the germline ends. Germline values: CDR1 GTSNPN, CDR2 SVGIG (reference sequence). This CDR3 comprises 13 residues. DNA for the CDR3: TGTGCCTGGAGTCAAAGGGAAAATCAGCCCCAGCATTTT. Translation: CAWSQRENQPQHF.

The V call is TRBV18, the J call TRBJ2-2; D remains ambiguous. CDR1 is KGHSH and CDR2 is LQKENI in the germline V gene. The V and J ends lost 1 base and 0 bases respectively, with 6 bases between them. This CDR3 region has 15 residues. The CDR3 is CASSPRQTNTGELFF. CDR3 nucleotide sequence: TGTGCCAGCTCACCACGGCAGACGAACACCGGGGAGCTGTTTTTT. Full variable domain (rest looked up from reference TRBV18 and TRBJ2-2): NAGVMQNPRHLVRRRGQEARLRCSPMKGHSHVYWYRQLPEEGLKFMVYLQKENIIDESGMPKERFSAEFPKEGPSILRIQQVVRGDSAAYFCASSPRQTNTGELFFGEGSRLTVL.

V is TRBV7-9 and J is TRBJ1-5; possibly TRBD1 for D (5 bases). Germline V gene lookup returns CDR1 SEHNR and CDR2 FQNEAQ (reference sequence). With 0 bases removed from V and 7 bases from J, the gap between germline ends came to 10 bases. The length of the CDR3 is 14 residues. CDR3 in DNA: TGTGCCAGCAGCTTAGCCAGGGACGACCAGCCCCAGCATTTT. Residues: CASSLARDDQPQHF.

Remarks on this clone: One junction end disagrees with the germline gene, perhaps due to a read error. The identical CDR3 is also encoded by other nucleotide sequences in the sample. The chain employs TRBV11-2 and TRBJ1-4; the D is unclear. This CDR3 is 13 amino acids long. Germline V gene lookup returns CDR1 SGHAT and CDR2 FQNNGV. CDR3 DNA: TGTGCCACCGGCAGCACAACTAATGAAAAACTGTTCTTT. Translating it yields CATGSTTNEKLFF. Variable domain in full (rest from reference TRBV11-2 and TRBJ1-4): EAGVAQSPRYKIIEKRQSVAFWCNPISGHATLYWYQQILGQGPKLLIQFQNNGVVDDSQLPKDRFSAERLKGVDSTLKIQPAKLEDSAVYLCATGSTTNEKLFFGSGTQLSVL.

In DNA form, the CDR3 reads TGTGCCAGCAGCTCCTCTGAGGCAACTAATGAAAAACTGTTTTTT. Protein sequence: CASSSSEATNEKLFF. The chain couples TRBV13 to TRBJ1-4, with no clear D. In germline, CDR1 is PRHDT, CDR2 FYEKMQ (reference sequence). V lost 4 bases, J lost 0 bases, and 9 bases lay in between. The CDR3 covers 15 residues.

V is TRBV4-3 and J is TRBJ2-5; TRBD1 aligns across 11 bases. Germline values: CDR1 LGHNA, CDR2 YSLEER. The CDR3 is made up of 15 amino acids. Unmatched junction bases numbered 4, after V lost 0 bases and J lost 7 bases. This CDR3 reads CASSQDMGQGGTQYF. The CDR3 nucleotides are TGCGCCAGCAGCCAAGATATGGGACAGGGGGGGACCCAGTACTTC.

This sequence joins TRBV4-2 and TRBJ1-5, with no clear D. Trimming removed 0 bases from V and 5 bases from J, with 8 bases in between. Per the germline V gene, CDR1 is LGHNA and CDR2 is YNFKEQ. The CDR3 spans 14 residues. CDR3 in DNA: TGTGCCAGCAGCCAAGAGAAGGAAGATCAGCCCCAGCATTTT. Amino acid sequence: CASSQEKEDQPQHF.

V is TRBV5-4 and J is TRBJ1-5; 7 bases match TRBD1. In germline, CDR1 is SGHNT, CDR2 YYREEE (reference sequence). There are 15 residues in the CDR3. Trimming removed 4 bases from V and 4 bases from J; junction bases left unmatched: 8. The CDR3 sequence: CASSKNRGPNQPQHF. The CDR3 nucleotides are TGTGCCAGCAGCAAAAACAGGGGCCCTAATCAGCCCCAGCATTTT.

J is TRBJ1-2 and V is TRBV28; possible D gene TRBD1, 6 bases. Trimming took 3 bases from V and 3 from J, leaving 11 bases between them. The CDR3 runs to 14 residues. In germline, CDR1 is MDHEN, CDR2 SYDVKM. The CDR3 spells CASSFAGADYGYTF. The CDR3, as DNA: TGTGCCAGCAGTTTTGCAGGGGCGGACTATGGCTACACCTTC.

The genes are TRBV18 and TRBJ2-7; a possible D gene is TRBD2 (6 bases). V lost 3 bases to trimming and J lost 2 bases, with 14 bases between them. Germline CDR1 reads KGHSH; CDR2 reads LQKENI. This CDR3 is built from 15 residues. This chain's CDR3 is CASSPGLGGTYEQYF. The CDR3, as DNA: TGTGCCAGCTCACCGGGGTTGGGGGGAACCTACGAGCAGTACTTC.

The rearrangement joins TRBV11-2 to TRBJ2-7; D unclear. The CDR3 has 14 residues. Germline lookup yields CDR1 SGHAT and CDR2 FQNNGV. Trimming took 5 bases from V and 5 from J, leaving 16 bases between them. In nucleotides, the CDR3 is TGTGCCAGCAGCGAGCGACGGGTTGGCGACGAGCAGTACTTC. This translates into CASSERRVGDEQYF.

The rearrangement joins TRBV18 to TRBJ1-1; no clear D gene. V was pared by 3 bases and J by 0 bases, with 11 bases between. Germline V gene data show CDR1 as KGHSH and CDR2 as LQKENI. The CDR3 is made up of 15 amino acids. The CDR3 DNA sequence: TGTGCCAGCTCACCTCGGACTGCGTTGAACACTGAAGCTTTCTTT. It specifies CASSPRTALNTEAFF.

The genes are TRBV25-1 and TRBJ1-2; 9 bases map to TRBD1. CDR1 and CDR2 (germline): MGHDK, SYGVNS. J gave up 7 bases and V 3 bases, and 6 bases lay outside the gene matches. The CDR3 contains 14 residues. The CDR3 region is CASSETGGSSGYTF. DNA for the CDR3: TGTGCCAGCAGTGAGACAGGGGGATCCAGTGGCTACACCTTC.